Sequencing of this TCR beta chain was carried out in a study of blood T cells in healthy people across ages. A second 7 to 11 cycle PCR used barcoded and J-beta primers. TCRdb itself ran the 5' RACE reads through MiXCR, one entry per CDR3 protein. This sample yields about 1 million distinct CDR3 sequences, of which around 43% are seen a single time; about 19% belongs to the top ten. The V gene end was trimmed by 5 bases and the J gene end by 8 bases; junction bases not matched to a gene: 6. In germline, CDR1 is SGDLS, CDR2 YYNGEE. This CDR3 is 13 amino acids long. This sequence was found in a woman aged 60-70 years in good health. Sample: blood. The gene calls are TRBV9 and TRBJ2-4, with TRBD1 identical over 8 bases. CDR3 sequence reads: CASSRTGTYIQYF. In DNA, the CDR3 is TGTGCCAGCAGTAGGACAGGGACGTACATTCAGTACTTC.